This entry lists 15 T cell receptor beta chains sequenced from one sample in a study of OX40 agonist ivuxolimab in advanced cancers. Sequencing used immunoSEQ multiplex PCR; TCRdb keeps in-frame clones, though not all of them. The table lists 90,000 to 100,000 clones, approximately 88% of them singletons. The input for sequencing was CD4+ or CD8+ T cells sorted from blood, taken in a trial of the OX40 agonist ivuxolimab. These receptors originate from an adult with an advanced solid tumor such as melanoma, head and neck, liver or kidney cancer.

The gene calls are TRBV6-6 and TRBJ1-2; 9 bases are shared with TRBD1. V trimming: 2 bases; J trimming: 7 bases; junction bases outside the gene matches: 2. This CDR3 has 13 residues. The germline V gene has CDR1 MNHNY and CDR2 SVGAGI (reference sequence). Here the CDR3 reads CASSYGTGSGYTF. CDR3 nucleotides: TGTGCCAGCAGTTACGGGACAGGGTCTGGCTACACCTTC.

This chain connects TRBV5-1 to TRBJ1-2; D uncertain. CDR3 length: 11 amino acids. Deletions cut 0 bases from V and 8 bases from J, with 5 bases between. Germline lookup yields CDR1 SGHRS and CDR2 YFSETQ. The CDR3 region has the DNA TGCGCCAGCAGCTTGGCCGGGGGCTACACCTTC. This sequence encodes CASSLAGGYTF.

This clone was seen only once. This sequence joins TRBV2 and TRBJ2-5; 8 bases fit TRBD1. Losses at the gene ends were 4 bases for V and 1 base for J; bases not matched to a gene: 5. Germline lookup yields CDR1 SNHLY and CDR2 FYNNEI. The CDR3 totals 15 residues. The CDR3 DNA is TGTGCCAGCAGTGCAGCGACAGGGGTCCAAGAGACCCAGTACTTC. Its translation is CASSAATGVQETQYF.

This chain links TRBV5-1 with TRBJ2-2; D remains unclear. The CDR3 extends over 14 amino acids. Germline values: CDR1 SGHRS, CDR2 YFSETQ. V was clipped by 3 bases and J by 0 bases, with 6 bases between them. The CDR3 DNA reads as TGCGCCAGCAGCTACTACTCGAACACCGGGGAGCTGTTTTTT. It is translated as CASSYYSNTGELFF.

The V gene is TRBV11-1, the J gene TRBJ1-2; tentative D call: TRBD1 (5 bases). CDR3 length: 13 amino acids. Germline V gene sequence: CDR1 SGHAT, CDR2 FQDESV (reference sequence). The V end was cut by 5 bases, the J end by 7 bases, with 14 bases between. In DNA, the CDR3 is TGTGCCAGCAGCCAAGGTACCGGGACTGGCTACACCTTC. It translates to CASSQGTGTGYTF.

This chain uses TRBV19 with TRBJ1-1; D is unclear. With 4 bases removed from V and 10 bases from J, the gap between germline ends came to 19 bases. The length of the CDR3 is 14 residues. Germline values: CDR1 LNHDA, CDR2 SQIVND (reference sequence). The CDR3 loop is CASSTRLAQVGAFF. As DNA, the CDR3 is TGTGCCAGTAGTACGAGGTTAGCCCAAGTTGGAGCTTTCTTT.

The J gene is TRBJ2-7, the V gene TRBV27; D may be TRBD1 (6 bases). Between the trimmed V and J ends, which lost 7 bases and 3 bases, there was a span of 16 bases. This CDR3 has 14 amino acids. Looked up from germline, CDR1 is MNHEY and CDR2 is SMNVEV (reference sequence). The CDR3 coding sequence is TGTGCCAGCACCCCCGACAGGTATAGCTACGAGCAGTACTTC. Translated: CASTPDRYSYEQYF.

V is TRBV5-6 and J is TRBJ2-1; tentatively, D is TRBD1 (5 bases). This CDR3 region has 13 residues. Trimming removed 9 bases from V and 3 bases from J, with 13 bases in between. The germline gives CDR1 SGHDT, CDR2 YYEEEE. The CDR3 region is CATRWGLYNEQFF. The CDR3 nucleotides read TGTGCCACCCGATGGGGCCTCTACAATGAGCAGTTCTTC.

V usage is TRBV5-4 and J usage is TRBJ1-1, with TRBD1 matching 10 bases. V was clipped by 1 base and J by 4 bases; unmatched bases: 4. The CDR3 spans 15 residues. Germline-derived CDR1 and CDR2 are SGHNT and YYREEE (reference sequence). For the CDR3, the DNA is TGTGCCAGCAGCTTGAAGCGGACAGGGGGCACTGAAGCTTTCTTT. It specifies CASSLKRTGGTEAFF.

Of note for this clone: This sample includes further DNA sequences coding for the same CDR3. J is TRBJ1-1 and V is TRBV19; perhaps TRBD1 as D (5 bases). This CDR3 contains 12 residues. CDR1 is LNHDA, CDR2 SQIVND, per germline (reference sequence). V lost 5 bases to trimming and J lost 6 bases, with 10 bases between them. CDR3 amino acids: CASSRGTAEAFF. In nucleotides, the CDR3 is TGTGCCAGTAGTCGGGGGACGGCTGAAGCTTTCTTT.

This rearrangement joins TRBV2 to TRBJ2-7; 7 positions agree with TRBD1. The germline CDR1 and CDR2 sequences are SNHLY and FYNNEI. Trimming at V came to 6 bases and at J to 4 bases, leaving 9 bases not matched to a gene. The CDR3 is 14 residues long. Here the CDR3 reads CASRQQGGPYEQYF. The CDR3 region has the DNA TGTGCCAGCAGACAACAAGGGGGCCCGTACGAGCAGTACTTC. Supplemented by reference TRBV2 and TRBJ2-7, the full variable domain reads EPEVTQTPSHQVTQMGQEVILRCVPISNHLYFYWYRQILGQKVEFLVSFYNNEISEKSEIFDDQFSVERPDGSNFTLKIRSTKLEDSAMYFCASRQQGGPYEQYFGPGTRLTVT.

This clone was counted at least ten times. This specimen includes other DNA sequences encoding the same CDR3. This sequence joins TRBV18 and TRBJ1-1; D uncertain. Germline values: CDR1 KGHSH, CDR2 LQKENI. V gave up 2 bases and J gave up 1 base, with 5 bases separating them. The CDR3 is 13 residues long. The DNA for the CDR3 is TGTGCCAGCTCACCAACGGCGAACACTGAAGCTTTCTTT. Amino acid sequence: CASSPTANTEAFF.

This chain connects TRBV5-3 to TRBJ1-5; a weak D match, TRBD1 (5 bases). TRBV5-3 qualifies as an ORF whose function is uncertain. Between the trimmed V and J ends, which lost 5 bases and 8 bases, there was a span of 11 bases. The CDR3 runs 12 residues. The CDR3 sequence is CARRRQQEPQHF. In DNA form, the CDR3 reads TGTGCCAGAAGACGCCAACAGGAGCCCCAGCATTTT.

This clone was counted only a few times. The chain employs TRBV9 and TRBJ2-7; D remains unclear. V lost 3 bases and J 4 bases, leaving 11 bases between the germline ends. Germline CDR1 is SGDLS and CDR2 is YYNGEE. The CDR3 has 13 residues. The CDR3 DNA reads as TGTGCCAGCAGCGCAGTCGACCGGTACGAGCAGTACTTC. This gives the protein CASSAVDRYEQYF.

This chain uses TRBV7-8 with TRBJ1-6; no firm D call. This CDR3 spans 14 amino acids. V was clipped by 3 bases and J by 8 bases, with 11 bases between them. Per the germline V gene, CDR1 is SGHVS and CDR2 is FQNEAQ. The DNA for the CDR3 is TGTGCCAGCAGCTTTTCACGGGAGGATTCACCCCTCCACTTT. Residues: CASSFSREDSPLHF. Full variable domain (outside the CDR3, taken from reference TRBV7-8 and TRBJ1-6): GAGVSQSPRYKVAKRGQDVALRCDPISGHVSLFWYQQALGQGPEFLTYFQNEAQLDKSGLPSDRFFAERPEGSVSTLKIQRTQQEDSAVYLCASSFSREDSPLHFGNGTRLTVT.